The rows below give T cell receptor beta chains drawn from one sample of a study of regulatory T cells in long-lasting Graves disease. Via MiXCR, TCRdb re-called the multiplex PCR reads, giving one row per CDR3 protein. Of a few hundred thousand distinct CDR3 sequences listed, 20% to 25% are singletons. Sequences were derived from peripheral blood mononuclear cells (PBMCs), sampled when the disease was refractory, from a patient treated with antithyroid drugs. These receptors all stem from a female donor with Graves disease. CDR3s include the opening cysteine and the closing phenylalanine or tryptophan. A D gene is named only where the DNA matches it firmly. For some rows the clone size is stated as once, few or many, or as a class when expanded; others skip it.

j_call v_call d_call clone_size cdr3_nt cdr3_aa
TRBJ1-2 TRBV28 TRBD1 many TGTGCCAGCAGTTTATACCAGGGGGAGTATGGCTACACCTTC CASSLYQGEYGYTF
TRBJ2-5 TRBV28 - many TGTGCCAGCAGTTTCAGGGCAGAGACCCAGTACTTC CASSFRAETQYF
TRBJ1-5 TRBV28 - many TGTGCCAGCAGCCCGGGGCAGGCCTCCCATCAGCCCCAGCATTTT CASSPGQASHQPQHF
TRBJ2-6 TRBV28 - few TGTGCCAGCAGTTTGGGCGGGGGCTCCTTCTCTGGGGCCAACGTCCTGACTTTC CASSLGGGSFSGANVLTF
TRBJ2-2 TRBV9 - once TGTGCCAGCAGCGCAGGTTTCCGGGCTACGAACACCGGGGAGCTGTTTTTT CASSAGFRATNTGELFF
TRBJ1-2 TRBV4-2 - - TGTGCCAGCAGCCGCGAAGGAGATAACTATGGCTACACCTTC CASSREGDNYGYTF
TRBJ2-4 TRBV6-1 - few TGTGCCAGCAGCGTCGCACAGGGAATTGTCGACATTCAGTACTTC CASSVAQGIVDIQYF
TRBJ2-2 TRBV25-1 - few TGTGCCAGCAGTGAAAGGTGGTCCGGGGAGCTGTTTTTT CASSERWSGELFF
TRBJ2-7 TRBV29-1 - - TGCAGCGTTGAAGGATACCCCTCCTACGAGCAGTACTTC CSVEGYPSYEQYF
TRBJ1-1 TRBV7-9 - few TGTGCCAGCAGCTTTACCCCGGGAAACACTGAAGCTTTCTTT CASSFTPGNTEAFF
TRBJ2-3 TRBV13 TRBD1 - TGTGCCAGCAGCTCAGTAGCCGGAAAGGGACAGATCACAGATACGCAGTATTTT CASSSVAGKGQITDTQYF
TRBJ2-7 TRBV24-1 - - TGTGCCACCAGTGATAGGGCAGTAGGCGAGCAGTACTTC CATSDRAVGEQYF
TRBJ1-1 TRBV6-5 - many TGTGCCAGCAGTTACCCGAGGCGGGGGATGAACACTGAAGCTTTCTTT CASSYPRRGMNTEAFF
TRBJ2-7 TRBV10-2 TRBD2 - TGCGCCAGCAGCCCTACCGGGACTAGCTGTTACTTC CASSPTGTSCYF
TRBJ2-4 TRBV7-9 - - TGTGCCAGCAGCTTTGAGGGGTCAGCCAAAAACATTCAGTACTTC CASSFEGSAKNIQYF
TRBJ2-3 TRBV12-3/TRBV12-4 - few TGTGCCAGCAGTTTGGGGGGGCCTCGCACAGATACGCAGTATTTT CASSLGGPRTDTQYF
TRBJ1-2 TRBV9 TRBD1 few TGTGCCAGCAGCAAGACGGGACAGCACTATGGCTACACCTTC CASSKTGQHYGYTF
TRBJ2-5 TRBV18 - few TGTGCCAGCTCACCACCGACGGCAGAGACCCAGTACTTC CASSPPTAETQYF
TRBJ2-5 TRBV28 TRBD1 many TGTGCCAGCAGGACCACCGGGACAGGGTGGGAGACCCAGTACTTC CASRTTGTGWETQYF
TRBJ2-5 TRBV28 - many TGTGCCAGCAGTTTCTGGCGGGATCAAGAGACCCAGTACTTC CASSFWRDQETQYF
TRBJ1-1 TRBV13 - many TGTGCCAGCAGCTTAGCGGGGGGGAGGACTGAAGCTTTCTTT CASSLAGGRTEAFF
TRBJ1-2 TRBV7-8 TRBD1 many TGTGCCAGCAGCGTGGGTGGACAGGAGGCTGGCTACACCTTC CASSVGGQEAGYTF
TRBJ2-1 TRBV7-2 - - TGTGCCAGCAGCTCCCGACGTGGCAATGAGCAGTTCTTC CASSSRRGNEQFF
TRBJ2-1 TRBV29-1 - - TGCAGCGTGCGCCTCCGGGACGAACTCTACAATGAGCAGTTCTTC CSVRLRDELYNEQFF
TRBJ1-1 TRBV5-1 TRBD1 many TGTGCCAGCAGCTCGGGACAGGGGAGCACTGAAGCTTTCTTT CASSSGQGSTEAFF
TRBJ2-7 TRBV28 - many TGTGCCAGCAGGACCGGGGGCGAGCAGTACTTC CASRTGGEQYF
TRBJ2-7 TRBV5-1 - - TGCGCCAGCAGCACGAAGGAGTTTCCCTACGAGCAGTACTTC CASSTKEFPYEQYF
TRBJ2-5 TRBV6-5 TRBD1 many TGTGCCAGCAGTTATCGGACAGGGGCCAGACAGACCCAGTACTTC CASSYRTGARQTQYF
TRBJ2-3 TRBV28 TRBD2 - TGTGCCAGCAGTCTCGGGTGGCAGGTGATTTGGACTAGGAAGTACACCAGCACAGATACGCAGTATTTT CASSLGWQVIWTRKYTSTDTQYF
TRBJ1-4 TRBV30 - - TGTGCCTGGAAACACGCTTCAACTAATGAAAAACTGTTTTTT CAWKHASTNEKLFF
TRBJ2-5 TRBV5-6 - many TGTGCCAGCAGCCAGACAGGACACACACAAGAGACCCAGTACTTC CASSQTGHTQETQYF
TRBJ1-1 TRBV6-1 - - TGTGCCAGCAGGCCTTATAAAGCTTTCTTT CASRPYKAFF
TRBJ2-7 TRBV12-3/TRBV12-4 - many TGTGCCAGCAGTTTAAGGGGCTTGGAGCAGTACTTC CASSLRGLEQYF
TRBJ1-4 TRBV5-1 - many TGTGCCAGCAGCTTAGATGTCGGTGCAACTAATGAAAAACTGTTTTTT CASSLDVGATNEKLFF
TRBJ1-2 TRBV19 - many TGTGCCAGAAGGAGAAGGAGGGTTAGAATAACGGACGGCTACACCTTC CARRRRRVRITDGYTF
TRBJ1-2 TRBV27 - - TGTGCCAGCAGCTTGGCAGGGGATGACTATGGCTACACCTTC CASSLAGDDYGYTF
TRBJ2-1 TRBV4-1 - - TGCGCCAGCAGCCAAGATTGGGGACAAGGCAATGAGCAGTTCTTC CASSQDWGQGNEQFF
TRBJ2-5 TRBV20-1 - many TGCAGTGCTGCCCCCTTTGAGGTCCGGGGGGAGACCCAGTACTTC CSAAPFEVRGETQYF
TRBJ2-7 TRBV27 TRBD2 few TGTGCCAGCAGTTCCCTAGCGGGAGTTTACGAGCAGTACTTC CASSSLAGVYEQYF
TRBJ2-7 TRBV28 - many TGTGCCAGCAGATATGACCCCGGGACCTACGAGCAGTACTTC CASRYDPGTYEQYF
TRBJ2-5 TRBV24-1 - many TGTGCCACCAGTGATTACCGGGACAATCAAGAGACCCAGTACTTC CATSDYRDNQETQYF